This TCR beta chain originates from a study of blood T cell repertoires in COVID-19. Whole-study context: The United States, Italy and Spain were the sources of the acute and convalescent COVID-19 samples. T cells, B-cell-depleted T cells, or PBMCs supplied cDNA or gDNA.

The CDR3 length is 13 residues. Germline V gene lookup returns CDR1 SGDLS and CDR2 YYNGEE. Trimming pared 3 bases from V and 0 bases from J, leaving 4 bases between. As originally analysed: Nucleated cell counts were estimated from reference gene primer amplification. Produced via immunoSEQ multiplex PCR; TCRdb's table is partial and in-frame only. The V and J calls and clone size come from that table; D and trimming were worked out from the DNA. The data show about 250,000 clones, around 88% seen once. The sequenced material came from peripheral blood. The sequence was collected from a man at least 80 years old with acute or convalescent COVID-19. The chain is built from TRBV9 and TRBJ1-3; D not resolved. In DNA, the CDR3 is TGTGCCAGCAGCGGTAACTCTGGAAACACCATATATTTT. It translates to CASSGNSGNTIYF. Combining the CDR3 with reference TRBV9 and TRBJ1-3 gives the whole variable domain DSGVTQTPKHLITATGQRVTLRCSPRSGDLSVYWYQQSLDQGLQFLIQYYNGEERAKGNILERFSAQQFPDLHSELNLSSLELGDSALYFCASSGNSGNTIYFGEGSWLTVV.